Sequencing of this T cell receptor (beta chain) was carried out in a study of blood T cells in healthy people across ages. Primers used in a second PCR of roughly 6 to 11 cycles were a sample-barcoded 5' primer and a J-beta primer mix. Researchers report that each sample yielded at least 2.5 million CDR3-containing paired-end reads. From the 5' RACE reads, TCRdb called clonotypes with MiXCR, one entry per CDR3 protein. The repertoire holds 1.5 million to 2 million distinct CDR3 sequences, under 30% seen once, with 7.7% in the top ten. This clonotype was seen more than once but under ten times. The sequenced sample was blood. The clonotype comes from a woman aged 30 to 39 in good health.

The DNA for the CDR3 is TGTGCTAGTGGGAGATGGGACAGGGGGACAGATACGCAGTATTTT. This sequence encodes CASGRWDRGTDTQYF. The genes are TRBV12-5 and TRBJ2-3; 11 bases fit TRBD1. The V and J ends lost 6 bases and 3 bases, in that order; junction bases with no gene match: 5. CDR1 LGHNT and CDR2 FRNRAP come from the germline V gene. The CDR3 length is 15 residues.